What follows are 17 T cell receptor beta chains derived from one specimen sequenced in a study of T-cell memory formation after mild COVID-19. TCRdb reprocessed the 5' RACE reads with MiXCR, giving one entry per CDR3 protein. This table holds 200,000 to 250,000 distinct CDR3 sequences, approximately 15% found once. The specimen was PBMCs or a T cell subset sorted from them (not recorded which). The receptors shown here come from an adult woman who had mild COVID-19 (a few samples of this study predate the infection). Cell type and time point are not known.

This clonotype was seen a few times. J is TRBJ2-7 and V is TRBV10-3, with TRBD2 identical over 8 bases. Germline CDR1 and CDR2: ENHRY and SYGVKD. The CDR3 extends over 15 amino acids. With V trimmed by 0 bases and J by 2 bases, 3 bases remained unmatched. CDR3 in amino acids: CAISESSGETYEQYF. The CDR3 coding sequence is TGTGCCATCAGTGAGTCTAGCGGGGAGACCTACGAGCAGTACTTC.

V gene TRBV5-1 combines with J gene TRBJ2-1, with a possible D match to TRBD2 (6 bases). The V end lost 4 bases, the J end lost 7 bases, and 15 bases lay between the germline ends. CDR1 SGHRS and CDR2 YFSETQ come from the germline V gene. CDR3 size: 14 residues. CDR3 nucleotides: TGCGCCAGCAGCCCGAGGGAGACTAGTAATGAGCAGTTCTTC. This gives the protein CASSPRETSNEQFF.

The genes are TRBV11-2 and TRBJ1-6, with D hard to call. The V gene lost 6 bases and the J gene lost 5 bases, with 11 bases spanning the gap. Germline values: CDR1 SGHAT, CDR2 FQNNGV. This CDR3 region has 14 residues. The CDR3 here is CASSGLRNNSPLHF. In nucleotides, the CDR3 is TGTGCCAGCAGTGGACTTCGAAATAATTCACCCCTCCACTTT.

This clonotype turned up a few times. V usage is TRBV3-1 and J usage is TRBJ1-4; D uncertain. Trimming removed 4 bases from V and 8 bases from J, with 11 bases in between. Germline V gene data show CDR1 as LGHDT and CDR2 as YNNKEL (reference sequence). The CDR3 is 13 amino acids. The CDR3 sequence is CASSPALIEKLFF. In DNA, the CDR3 is TGTGCCAGCAGCCCGGCTCTAATAGAAAAACTGTTTTTT.

The J gene is TRBJ2-1, the V gene TRBV7-3; TRBD2 matches 13 bases. CDR3 size: 13 residues. V gave up 8 bases and J gave up 8 bases; unmatched junction bases: 3. The germline gives CDR1 SGHTA, CDR2 FQGTGA. The CDR3 coding sequence is TGTGCCAGCGGACTAGCGGGGGCCGATGAGCAGTTCTTC. Amino acids: CASGLAGADEQFF.

This clonotype was found a few times. This chain uses TRBV4-3 with TRBJ2-1; D could derive from TRBD1 or TRBD2 (5 bases each). V lost 0 bases to trimming and J lost 4 bases, with 10 bases between them. This CDR3 is 15 amino acids long. Germline CDR1 LGHNA, CDR2 YSLEER. Here the CDR3 reads CASSQEGVLYNEQFF. CDR3 nucleotides: TGCGCCAGCAGCCAAGAGGGGGTCCTATACAATGAGCAGTTCTTC.

This clonotype was observed at least ten times. The DNA for the CDR3 is TGTGCCAGCAGCTTATACACGAACACTGAAGCTTTCTTT. This gives the protein CASSLYTNTEAFF. The genes are TRBV7-2 and TRBJ1-1; D is ambiguous. V gave up 2 bases and J gave up 1 base, with 5 bases separating them. Germline V gene data show CDR1 as SGHTA and CDR2 as FQGNSA. This CDR3 has 13 amino acids. Using reference TRBV7-2 and TRBJ1-1 for the parts outside the CDR3, the full variable domain is GAGVSQSPSNKVTEKGKDVELRCDPISGHTALYWYRQSLGQGLEFLIYFQGNSAPDKSGLPSDRFSAERTGGSVSTLTIQRTQQEDSAVYLCASSLYTNTEAFFGQGTRLTVV.

V is TRBV10-3 and J is TRBJ2-5; 9 bases map to TRBD2. There are 15 residues in the CDR3. Germline V gives CDR1 ENHRY, CDR2 SYGVKD. V shed 7 bases and J 3 bases; nucleotides not matched to a gene: 9. The CDR3 nucleotides are TGTGCCATCAAGACCCCCGGCGGGGGGGAAGAGACCCAGTACTTC. It specifies CAIKTPGGGEETQYF.

This chain links TRBV18 with TRBJ1-5, with D unclear. The V gene's germline CDR1 is KGHSH and CDR2 LQKENI. The length of the CDR3 is 15 residues. V gave up 3 bases and J gave up 5 bases, with 14 bases separating them. As DNA, the CDR3 is TGTGCCAGCTCACCCCTCACTGGGTTCCATCAGCCCCAGCATTTT. Translated, it gives CASSPLTGFHQPQHF.

This chain connects TRBV9 to TRBJ2-7; D possibly corresponds to TRBD2 (6 bases). The CDR3 length is 13 residues. The germline V gene has CDR1 SGDLS and CDR2 YYNGEE. V was trimmed by 3 bases and J by 3 bases, leaving 10 bases between them. CDR3 in amino acids: CASSASGGYEQYF. The DNA of the CDR3 is TGTGCCAGCAGCGCCTCCGGGGGCTACGAGCAGTACTTC.

In its sample, this clonotype was seen a few times. This chain joins TRBV12-3 or TRBV12-4 and TRBJ1-2; D remains unclear. V gave up 3 bases and J gave up 8 bases, with 16 bases separating them. CDR3 size: 14 residues. CDR3 loop: CASSFNNRLRGYTF. The CDR3 DNA reads as TGTGCCAGCAGTTTTAACAATAGATTGAGGGGCTACACCTTC.

The chain has TRBV20-1 and TRBJ2-1, with TRBD1 matching over 11 bases. This CDR3 has 13 residues. Trimming at V came to 5 bases and at J to 10 bases, leaving 7 bases not matched to a gene. Germline values: CDR1 DFQATT, CDR2 SNEGSKA (reference sequence). CDR3 region: CSAPGQGAWEQFF. As DNA, the CDR3 is TGCAGTGCTCCCGGACAGGGGGCATGGGAGCAGTTCTTC.

This clonotype was counted only a few times. The chain couples TRBV12-3 or TRBV12-4 to TRBJ1-1; D gene unclear. This CDR3 region has 16 residues. With 5 bases removed from V and 9 bases from J, the gap between germline ends came to 25 bases. CDR3 sequence reads: CASSGSTTQTKSKAFF. In DNA, the CDR3 is TGTGCCAGCAGTGGGTCCACGACACAGACCAAATCCAAAGCTTTCTTT.

This clonotype was observed a handful of times. This rearrangement joins TRBV27 to TRBJ2-2; 7 bases align to TRBD1. Germline CDR1 MNHEY, CDR2 SMNVEV (reference sequence). Trimming removed 4 bases from V and 5 bases from J; junction bases left unmatched: 10. The CDR3 has 16 amino acids. The CDR3 sequence is CASSSPRQGLTGELFF. CDR3 in DNA: TGTGCCAGCAGTTCCCCCCGACAGGGTCTTACCGGGGAGCTGTTTTTT.

This clonotype showed up just a few times. This chain joins TRBV15 and TRBJ2-1; no clear D. This CDR3 comprises 15 residues. Per the germline V gene, CDR1 is LNHNV and CDR2 is YYDKDF (reference sequence). Trimming pared 0 bases from V and 1 base from J, leaving 7 bases between. Written as DNA, the CDR3 is TGTGCCACCAGCAGAGATCCCGGTTCCTACAATGAGCAGTTCTTC. Amino acids: CATSRDPGSYNEQFF.

This clonotype was counted between two and nine times. The chain joins TRBV7-2 to TRBJ2-2; D remains ambiguous. Trimming shortened V by 1 base and J by 2 bases, and 11 bases separated the two germline ends. CDR1 SGHTA and CDR2 FQGNSA come from the germline V gene. This CDR3 comprises 16 residues. CDR3 nucleotide sequence: TGTGCCAGCAGCTTAGATGGCAGTTTAAACACCGGGGAGCTGTTTTTT. Translated: CASSLDGSLNTGELFF.

The chain links TRBV7-2 to TRBJ2-7; possible D gene TRBD2, 5 bases. The V end was cut by 2 bases, the J end by 5 bases, with 10 bases between. The germline gives CDR1 SGHTA, CDR2 FQGNSA. This CDR3 region has 13 residues. The DNA for the CDR3 is TGTGCCAGCAGCTTAAGAGGGTCTGACGAGCAGTACTTC. Its protein is CASSLRGSDEQYF.